Listed below are T cell receptor beta chains from one sample, sequenced in a study of blood T cells in healthy people across ages. Each CDR3 protein gets one entry after TCRdb re-called the 5' RACE reads with MiXCR. The sample holds approximately 730,000 distinct CDR3 sequences, roughly 50% seen once. Sequencing was done on a sample of blood. These receptors were obtained from an elderly man in good health. Each CDR3 is given with its conserved first and last residue. D genes are given only for firm matches. Where a row states a size, it is once, few, many or the class of an expanded clone; other rows omit it.

j_gene	v_gene	d_gene	abundance	CDR3nt	CDR3aa
TRBJ2-3	TRBV4-2	NA	NA	TGTGCCAGCAGCCAAGAACTCGGAGATACGCAGTATTTT	CASSQELGDTQYF
TRBJ2-5	TRBV7-9	TRBD1	NA	TGTGCCAGCAGCCCTAGGGGACAGGGGGACGAGACCCAGTACTTC	CASSPRGQGDETQYF
TRBJ2-1	TRBV5-1	NA	NA	TGCGCCAGCGGCCAGGATAGAGAGACCCAGTTCTTC	CASGQDRETQFF
TRBJ2-3	TRBV9	NA	few	TGTGCCAGCAGCCCCGGGACTCGGCAGTATTTT	CASSPGTRQYF
TRBJ2-7	TRBV27	NA	NA	TGTGCCAGCAGCGTGAGGTGTTACGAGCAGTACTTC	CASSVRCYEQYF
TRBJ1-6	TRBV12-3/TRBV12-4	NA	NA	TGTGCCAGCAGCCTTAAACGGGGTAATTCACCCCTCCACTTT	CASSLKRGNSPLHF
TRBJ2-5	TRBV10-2	TRBD2	few	TGCGCCAGCAGTTTTGCGGGAGGGCCGGTAGAGACCCAGTACTTC	CASSFAGGPVETQYF
TRBJ2-5	TRBV5-5	NA	NA	TGTGCCAGCAGCTTGGCGCAGATCCAAGAGACCCAGTACTTC	CASSLAQIQETQYF
TRBJ2-7	TRBV27	NA	few	TGTGCCAGCAGTTTATCCCGAGTCCCGCAAGGCGAGCAGTACTTC	CASSLSRVPQGEQYF
TRBJ2-7	TRBV27	TRBD2	few	TGTGCCAGCAGTCCTCTAGCGGGAGTTAATTTGCGGGAGCAGTACTTC	CASSPLAGVNLREQYF
TRBJ2-7	TRBV10-3	TRBD1	once	TGTGCCATCAGTGAGAACAGGGGGAACGAGCAGTACTTC	CAISENRGNEQYF
TRBJ2-7	TRBV6-1	TRBD1	NA	TGTGCCAGCAGTGCTTCCGGGACAGTTATAACTAAGTACTTC	CASSASGTVITKYF
TRBJ2-7	TRBV6-6	TRBD1	NA	TGTGCCAGCAGAGGAGACAGGGGGCGTTACGAGCAGTACTTC	CASRGDRGRYEQYF
TRBJ2-7	TRBV28	NA	NA	TGTGCCAGCAGTCCCGTGATTAATGAGCAGTACTTC	CASSPVINEQYF
TRBJ2-5	TRBV10-3	NA	few	TGTGCCATCAGGCGGGGCGGAGCACAAGAGACCCAGTACTTC	CAIRRGGAQETQYF
TRBJ2-1	TRBV24-1	TRBD2	NA	TGTGCCACCAGACCTAGCGGGAGGGCCTCCGGCAATGAGCAGTTCTTC	CATRPSGRASGNEQFF
TRBJ1-5	TRBV24-1	NA	NA	TGTGCCACCAGTGATTTGGGTAGGGGCCCTCAGCCCCAGCATTTT	CATSDLGRGPQPQHF
TRBJ1-6	TRBV5-1	TRBD1	few	TGCGCCAGCAGCCCCGGGACAGGGGTCGACGCTTCACCCCTCCACTTT	CASSPGTGVDASPLHF
TRBJ2-1	TRBV27	TRBD2	NA	TGTGCCAGCAGTTTAGCTCCGGGATTAGCGGGATATGAGCAGTTCTTC	CASSLAPGLAGYEQFF
TRBJ2-4	TRBV20-1	NA	many	TGCAGTGCTAGAGAAGGGGGTATCGACATTCAGTACTTC	CSAREGGIDIQYF
TRBJ1-1	TRBV3-1	NA	NA	TGTGCCAGCAGCCAGACGGACAGCGAAGCTTTCTTT	CASSQTDSEAFF
TRBJ2-1	TRBV20-1	TRBD1	NA	TGCAGTGCTTCGGGACAGATGCACAATGGGCAGTTCTTC	CSASGQMHNGQFF
TRBJ1-2	TRBV20-1	TRBD1	few	TGCAGTGCTAGTGGGCAGGGGGCGGACTATGGCTACACCTTC	CSASGQGADYGYTF
TRBJ2-7	TRBV4-1	TRBD1	NA	TGCGCCAGCAGCCAAATCATAGGGACAGGGGGGTCCGAGCAGTACTTC	CASSQIIGTGGSEQYF
TRBJ2-7	TRBV12-3/TRBV12-4	TRBD1	NA	TGTGCCAGCAGTTTGACAGGGGAGTCGTTCTACGAGCAGTACTTC	CASSLTGESFYEQYF
TRBJ2-1	TRBV20-1	TRBD2	few	TGCAGTGCAAAGAAGCCCCGGCTAGCGGGTAGCAATGAGCAGTTCTTC	CSAKKPRLAGSNEQFF
TRBJ2-1	TRBV20-1	NA	NA	TGCAGTGCTAGAATGTTCGGGGCGGAATCCTACAATGAGCAGTTCTTC	CSARMFGAESYNEQFF
TRBJ1-2	TRBV25-1	NA	NA	TGTGCCAGCAGTGAAAAGGCCCTTGGCTATGGCTACACCTTC	CASSEKALGYGYTF
TRBJ2-3	TRBV7-3	NA	few	TGTGCCAGCAGCCCAGTGACAGCACTAACAGATACGCAGTATTTT	CASSPVTALTDTQYF
TRBJ1-5	TRBV21-1	NA	NA	TGTGCCAGCAGCGAGATCCCGGGACAGTCGAGCCATAGCAATCAGCCCCAGCATTTT	CASSEIPGQSSHSNQPQHF
TRBJ2-7	TRBV6-6	TRBD1	NA	TGTGCCAGCAGTGGTCCGGGACAGGGGGCCTCCTACGAGCAGTACTTC	CASSGPGQGASYEQYF
TRBJ1-2	TRBV2	NA	few	TGTGCCAGCAGTGAAATGGGACTAGGCGGCTACACCTTC	CASSEMGLGGYTF
TRBJ1-2	TRBV14	NA	NA	TGTGCCAGCAGCCAAGTCGCCTACAGCTGGGGAGGCTACACCTTC	CASSQVAYSWGGYTF
TRBJ2-5	TRBV29-1	NA	NA	TGCAGCGTTGAAAGGAGGACCCAGTACTTC	CSVERRTQYF
TRBJ1-1	TRBV7-3	NA	NA	TGTGCCAGCAGCTCCGAGATAAACACTGAAGCTTTCTTT	CASSSEINTEAFF
TRBJ2-7	TRBV27	TRBD2	few	TGTGCCAGCAGTTCCCTGAACACGCTAGCGGGAGTCAAGTACGAGCAGTACTTC	CASSSLNTLAGVKYEQYF
TRBJ2-4	TRBV24-1	NA	NA	TGTGCCACCAGTGATTGGGCCAAAAACATTCAGTACTTC	CATSDWAKNIQYF
TRBJ1-2	TRBV6-2/TRBV6-3	TRBD1	few	TGTGCCAGCACCCCGAGGGGGACAGGGGGCGGCAACTATGGCTACACCTTC	CASTPRGTGGGNYGYTF
TRBJ2-1	TRBV6-4	TRBD2	few	TGTGCCAGCGGTGCGGGCCTAGCGGGAGATCACAATGAGCAGTTCTTC	CASGAGLAGDHNEQFF
TRBJ2-5	TRBV7-2	NA	NA	TGTGCCAGCAGCTTCGGGGGAGGAGGGTACAATGAGCAGTACTTC	CASSFGGGGYNEQYF
TRBJ2-5	TRBV6-1	NA	NA	TGTGCCAGCCGTGGAGTAGTACAAGAGACCCAGTACTTC	CASRGVVQETQYF